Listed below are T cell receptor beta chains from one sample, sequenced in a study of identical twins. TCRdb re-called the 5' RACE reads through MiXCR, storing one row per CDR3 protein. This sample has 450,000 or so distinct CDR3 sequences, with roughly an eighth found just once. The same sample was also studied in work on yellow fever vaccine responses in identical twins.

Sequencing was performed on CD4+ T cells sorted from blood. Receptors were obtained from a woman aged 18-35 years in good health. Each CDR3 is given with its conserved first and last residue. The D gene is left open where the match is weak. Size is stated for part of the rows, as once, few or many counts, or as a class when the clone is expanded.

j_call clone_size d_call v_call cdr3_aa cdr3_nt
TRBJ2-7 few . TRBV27 CASRRGAGNYEQYF TGTGCCAGCAGGAGGGGGGCAGGGAATTACGAGCAGTACTTC
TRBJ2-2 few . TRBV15 CATSPEKGVNTGELFF TGTGCCACCAGCCCTGAAAAAGGGGTGAACACCGGGGAGCTGTTTTTT
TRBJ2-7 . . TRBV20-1 CSATRYEQYF TGCAGTGCTACGCGCTACGAGCAGTACTTC
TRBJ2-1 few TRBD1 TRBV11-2 CASVERTGGSFYNEQFF TGTGCCAGCGTGGAGCGGACAGGGGGCAGTTTTTACAATGAGCAGTTCTTC
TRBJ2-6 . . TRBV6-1 CASALTGTTGANVLTF TGTGCCAGCGCTTTGACAGGGACTACTGGGGCCAACGTCCTGACTTTC
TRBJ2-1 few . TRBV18 CASSPQVPEQFF TGTGCCAGCTCACCACAGGTCCCGGAGCAGTTCTTC
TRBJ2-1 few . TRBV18 CASSPEGPGVRNEQFF TGTGCCAGCTCACCGGAGGGACCAGGCGTCCGCAATGAGCAGTTCTTC
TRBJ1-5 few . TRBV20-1 CSAHSSSDNQPQHF TGCAGTGCTCATAGCAGCTCAGACAATCAGCCCCAGCATTTT
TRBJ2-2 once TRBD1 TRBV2 CASRGQSLTGELFF TGTGCCAGCCGGGGACAGAGTCTCACCGGGGAGCTGTTTTTT
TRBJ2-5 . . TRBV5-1 CASSLYSGQETQYF TGCGCCAGCAGCTTGTATTCAGGCCAAGAGACCCAGTACTTC
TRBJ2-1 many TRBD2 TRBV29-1 CSVVGLAGANEQFF TGCAGCGTTGTCGGACTAGCGGGAGCCAATGAGCAGTTCTTC
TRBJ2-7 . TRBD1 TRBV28 CASTEPTDRGQIQQYF TGTGCCAGCACCGAACCAACCGACAGGGGGCAGATACAGCAGTACTTC
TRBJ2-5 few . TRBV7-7 CASSPSGRGETQYF TGTGCTAGCAGCCCTTCCGGCCGTGGAGAGACCCAGTACTTC
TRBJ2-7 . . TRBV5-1 CASSLTGKESTGF TGCGCCAGCAGCTTGACAGGGAAAGAATCAACAGGGTTC
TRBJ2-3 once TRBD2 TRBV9 CASSVASGGLITDTQYF TGTGCCAGCAGCGTAGCTAGCGGGGGGCTCATCACAGATACGCAGTATTTT
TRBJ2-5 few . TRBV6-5 CASSYSGLQVPETQYF TGTGCCAGCAGTTACTCGGGCCTTCAGGTCCCAGAGACCCAGTACTTC
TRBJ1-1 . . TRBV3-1 CASSQDPSPNTEAFF TGTGCCAGCAGCCAAGATCCCAGTCCGAACACTGAAGCTTTCTTT
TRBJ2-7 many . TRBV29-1 CSVRPDRYSLTYEQYF TGCAGCGTGCGACCTGACAGATACAGCCTAACCTACGAGCAGTACTTC
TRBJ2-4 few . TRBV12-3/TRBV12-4 CASSSYQAPDIQYF TGTGCCAGCAGTTCCTATCAGGCGCCGGACATTCAGTACTTC
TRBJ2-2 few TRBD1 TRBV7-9 CASSPGTGGATGELFF TGTGCCAGCAGCCCCGGGACAGGGGGCGCAACCGGGGAGCTGTTTTTT
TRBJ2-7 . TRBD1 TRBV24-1 CATNEKPNRGSGEQYF TGTGCCACCAATGAAAAGCCGAACAGGGGGTCTGGCGAGCAGTACTTC
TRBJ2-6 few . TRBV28 CASSPQGPGANVLTF TGTGCCAGCAGTCCCCAGGGACCTGGGGCCAACGTCCTGACTTTC
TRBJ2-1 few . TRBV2 CASSEDGLVNF TGTGCCAGCAGTGAAGATGGACTCGTTAATTTC
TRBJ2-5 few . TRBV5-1 CASSLPVAGLGETQYF TGCGCCAGCAGCTTGCCCGTCGCCGGGTTAGGGGAGACCCAGTACTTC
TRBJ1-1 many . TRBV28 CASSFSANTEAFF TGTGCCAGCAGTTTCTCTGCGAACACTGAAGCTTTCTTT
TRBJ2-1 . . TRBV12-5 CASGLALNEQFF TGTGCTAGTGGTTTGGCTCTCAATGAGCAGTTCTTC
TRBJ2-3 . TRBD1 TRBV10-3 CAISEGQGSTDTQYF TGTGCCATCAGTGAGGGACAGGGGAGCACAGATACGCAGTATTTT
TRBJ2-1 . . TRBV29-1 CSVVHNEQFF TGCAGCGTTGTCCACAATGAGCAGTTCTTC
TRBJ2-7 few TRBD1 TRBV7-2 CASSPGGAAYEQYF TGTGCCAGCAGCCCAGGGGGCGCGGCCTACGAGCAGTACTTC
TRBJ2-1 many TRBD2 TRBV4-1 CASSLGLAPSIEQFF TGCGCCAGCAGCTTAGGACTAGCGCCTAGTATTGAGCAGTTCTTC
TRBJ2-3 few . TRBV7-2 CASRRYSGTDTQYF TGTGCCAGCAGGAGGTACTCCGGCACAGATACGCAGTATTTT
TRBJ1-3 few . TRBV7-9 CASAGTAGNTIYF TGTGCCAGCGCCGGGACTGCTGGAAACACCATATATTTT
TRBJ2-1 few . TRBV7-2 CASSLAGVGDNEQFF TGTGCCAGCAGCTTAGCGGGGGTTGGGGACAATGAGCAGTTCTTC
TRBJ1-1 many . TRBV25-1 CATESRGKNTEAFF TGTGCCACCGAAAGCAGGGGAAAGAACACTGAAGCTTTCTTT
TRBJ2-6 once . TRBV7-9 CASPQIGGVSGANVLTF TGTGCCAGCCCCCAAATAGGGGGGGTAAGTGGGGCCAACGTCCTGACTTTC
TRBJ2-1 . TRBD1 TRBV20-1 CSASKPGQGAGEQFF TGCAGTGCTAGTAAACCGGGACAGGGGGCGGGTGAGCAGTTCTTC